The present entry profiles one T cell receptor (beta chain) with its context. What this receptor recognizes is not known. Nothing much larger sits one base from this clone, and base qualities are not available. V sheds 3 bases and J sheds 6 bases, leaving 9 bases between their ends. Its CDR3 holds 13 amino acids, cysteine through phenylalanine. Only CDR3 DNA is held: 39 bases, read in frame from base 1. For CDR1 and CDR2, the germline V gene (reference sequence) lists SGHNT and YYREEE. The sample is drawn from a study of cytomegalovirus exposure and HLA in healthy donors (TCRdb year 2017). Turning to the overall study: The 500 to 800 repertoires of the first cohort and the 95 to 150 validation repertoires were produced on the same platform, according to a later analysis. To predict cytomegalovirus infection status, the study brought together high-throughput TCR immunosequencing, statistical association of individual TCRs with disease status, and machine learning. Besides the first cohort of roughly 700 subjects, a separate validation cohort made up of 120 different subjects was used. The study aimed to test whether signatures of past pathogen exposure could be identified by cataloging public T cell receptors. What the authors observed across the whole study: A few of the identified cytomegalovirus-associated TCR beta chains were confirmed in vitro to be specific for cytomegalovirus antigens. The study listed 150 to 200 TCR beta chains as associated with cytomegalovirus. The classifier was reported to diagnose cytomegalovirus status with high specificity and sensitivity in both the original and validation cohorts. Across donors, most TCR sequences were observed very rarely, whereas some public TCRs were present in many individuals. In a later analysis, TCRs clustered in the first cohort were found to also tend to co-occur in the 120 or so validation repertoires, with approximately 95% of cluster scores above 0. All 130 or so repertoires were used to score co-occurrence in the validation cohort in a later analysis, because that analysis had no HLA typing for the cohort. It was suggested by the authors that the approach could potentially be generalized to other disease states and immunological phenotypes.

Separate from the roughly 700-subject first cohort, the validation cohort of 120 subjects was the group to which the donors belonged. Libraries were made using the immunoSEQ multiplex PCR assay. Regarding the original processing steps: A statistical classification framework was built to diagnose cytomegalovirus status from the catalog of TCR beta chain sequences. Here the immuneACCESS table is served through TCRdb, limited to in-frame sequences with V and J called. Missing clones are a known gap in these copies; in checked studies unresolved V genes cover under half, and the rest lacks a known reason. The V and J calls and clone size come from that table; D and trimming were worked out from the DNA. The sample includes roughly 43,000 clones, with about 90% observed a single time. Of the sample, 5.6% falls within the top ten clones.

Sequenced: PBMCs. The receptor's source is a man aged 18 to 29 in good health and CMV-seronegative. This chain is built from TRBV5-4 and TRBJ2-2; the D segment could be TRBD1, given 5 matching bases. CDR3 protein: CASSSQGAGELFF. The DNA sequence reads TGTGCCAGCAGCTCGCAGGGTGCCGGGGAGCTGTTTTTT.